This paragraph reports one T cell receptor (beta chain). Its matching antigen is unknown. This table comes from immunoSEQ multiplex PCR, and its TCRdb copy is limited to in-frame clones, with some not included. The repertoire has some 250,000 clones, around 87% of them found once; the top ten carry around 11%. This sample is drawn from a study of Ad26.COV2.S vaccination and SARS-CoV-2 variants. In the study overall: Once, or twice with 56 days between doses, Ad26.COV2.S was given intramuscularly.

Treatment indicated: roughly 19 received Ad26.COV2.S at low or high dose, single or two shots; several received placebo; per-sample allocation not given. Sampling occurred on day 63 after the first vaccine or placebo injection. Donation came from an adult in Boston who was aged 18-55 years. Losses at the gene ends were 4 bases for V and 4 bases for J; bases not matched to a gene: 11. This CDR3 is 16 amino acids long. Per germline, CDR1 MDHEN and CDR2 SYDVKM. Study-wide findings and caveats: CD8+ and CD4+ T cells specific for spike reportedly responded with substantial breadth after vaccination. From the TCR breadth and depth analyses, total T cell responses may have been underestimated.

The sequences come from peripheral blood, collected in a trial of Ad26.COV2.S vaccine versus placebo. This receptor was obtained from a person aged 18-65 years who received the Ad26.COV2.S COVID-19 vaccine or a placebo. The rearrangement uses TRBV28 and TRBJ2-5; TRBD1 agrees at 8 bases. The CDR3 region has the DNA TGTGCCAGCAGTTCTCGGAGGACAGGGCGCGCAGAGACCCAGTACTTC. Amino acid sequence: CASSSRRTGRAETQYF. The full variable domain, completed using reference TRBV28 and TRBJ2-5, is DVKVTQSSRYLVKRTGEKVFLECVQDMDHENMFWYRQDPGLGLRLIYFSYDVKMKEKGDIPEGYSVSREKKERFSLILESASTNQTSMYLCASSSRRTGRAETQYFGPGTRLLVL.